This T cell receptor beta chain was retrieved from a study of blood T cells in healthy people across ages. This clonotype has a handful of counts. Its antigen is unidentified. General study results and limits: Using unsorted PBMCs precluded a conclusive naive versus antigen-experienced comparison.

Next came a second PCR, run for about 7 to 12 cycles, which used a sample-barcoded 5' primer along with a J-beta primer mix. The authors tagged each cDNA molecule using a template-switch adaptor with 12 random nucleotides. TCRdb recomputed calls from the 5' RACE reads with MiXCR, one row per CDR3 protein. Found here are roughly 800,000 distinct CDR3 sequences, approximately 35% of them singletons; the top ten hold 10% to 15%. This CDR3 has 14 amino acids. CDR1 is SGHRS, CDR2 YFSETQ, per germline. The sequencing input was blood. The chain is built from TRBV5-1 and TRBJ2-5, with D tentatively TRBD2 (5 bases). The assigned J gene may be wrong: the sequence end matches TRBJ2-7 better. The clonotype originates from a man aged 18 to 30 in good health. The CDR3 DNA sequence: TGCGCCAGCAGCTTCGAGGGTGGGAGAAACGAGCAGTACTTC. It is translated as CASSFEGGRNEQYF.